This T cell receptor (beta chain) was sequenced for a study of molecular identifiers for immune sequencing clone quantification. The wider study: RNA, taken in replicates from about 20,000 or 100,000 naive CD8 cells, was split five ways, with four sequenced.

Using its own MiXCR run on the PCR reads, TCRdb lists one record per CDR3 protein. The table includes approximately 680,000 distinct CDR3 sequences, about 25% detected once. The sample holds a few counts of this clonotype. What it binds is unknown. CDR3 size: 16 residues. J lost 0 bases, V lost 3 bases, and 7 bases had no gene match. Looked up from germline, CDR1 is DFQATT and CDR2 is SNEGSKA (reference sequence). Broader study findings: Identical TCR molecules that share a barcode could lead to an underestimation of highly expanded clone sizes. Jurkat TCR RNA that was spiked in from one cell was reportedly detectable among around 1 million naive cells.

Libraries used roughly 20,000 to 1,000,000 sorted naive CD8 T cells and 10%, 30% or 50% RNA input. The chain carries TRBV20-1 and TRBJ2-1; the match to TRBD2 covers 8 bases. The sequence was collected from a human donor in good health. Some libraries in this study had Jurkat cell RNA spiked in. The specimen sequenced was naive CD8+ T cells from blood, with Jurkat cell RNA spiked in. The subset here: FACS-sorted CD8+CD4-CCR7+CD45RA+ naive T cells. The CDR3 nucleotides read TGCAGTGCTAGTGGCCTAGCGGGCCTCTCCTACAATGAGCAGTTCTTC. Encoded protein: CSASGLAGLSYNEQFF.